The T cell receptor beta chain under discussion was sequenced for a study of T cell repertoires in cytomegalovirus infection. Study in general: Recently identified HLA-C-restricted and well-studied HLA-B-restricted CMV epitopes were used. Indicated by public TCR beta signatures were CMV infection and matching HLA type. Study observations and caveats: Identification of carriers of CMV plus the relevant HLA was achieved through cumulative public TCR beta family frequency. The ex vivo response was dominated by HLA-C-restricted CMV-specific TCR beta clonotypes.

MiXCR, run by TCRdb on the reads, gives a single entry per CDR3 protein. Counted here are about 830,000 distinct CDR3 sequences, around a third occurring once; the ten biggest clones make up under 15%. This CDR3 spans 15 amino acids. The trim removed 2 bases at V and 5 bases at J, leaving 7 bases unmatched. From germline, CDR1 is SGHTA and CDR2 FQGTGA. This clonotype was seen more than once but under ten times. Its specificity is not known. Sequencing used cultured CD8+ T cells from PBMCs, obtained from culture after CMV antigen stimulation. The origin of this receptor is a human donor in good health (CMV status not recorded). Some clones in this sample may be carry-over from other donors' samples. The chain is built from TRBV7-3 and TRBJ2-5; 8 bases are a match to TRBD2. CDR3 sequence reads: CASSLAGGNRETQYF. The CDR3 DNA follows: TGTGCCAGCAGCTTAGCGGGGGGTAATCGGGAGACCCAGTACTTC.